This is a list of T cell receptor beta chains from one sample in a study of CD8+CD57+ T cells in acquired aplastic anemia. TCRdb re-called the reads with MiXCR, one entry per CDR3 protein. Of around 170,000 distinct CDR3 sequences in the sample, about 47% were seen once. The sample comprised sorted CD4+, CD8+, or CD8+CD57+ T cells (not recorded which) from PBMCs. These receptors were obtained from a human donor in good health. Each CDR3 is given with its conserved first and last residue. The D gene is left open where the match is weak. The size of a clone is reported for some rows only, either as once, few or many, or as a class for expanded clones.

abundance: many; v_gene: TRBV6-1; d_gene: -; j_gene: TRBJ2-5; CDR3nt: TGTGCCAGCAGTCTGTTCCTGGGGCCGGAGACCCAGTACTTC; CDR3aa: CASSLFLGPETQYF
abundance: few; v_gene: TRBV24-1; d_gene: -; j_gene: TRBJ1-5; CDR3nt: TGTGCCACCAGTTGGGGGGTGGCTCAGCCCCAGCATTTT; CDR3aa: CATSWGVAQPQHF
abundance: many; v_gene: TRBV24-1; d_gene: -; j_gene: TRBJ2-5; CDR3nt: TGTGCCACCAGTGACCCAAGTTCTCATGAGACCCAGTACTTC; CDR3aa: CATSDPSSHETQYF
abundance: -; v_gene: TRBV29-1; d_gene: -; j_gene: TRBJ1-2; CDR3nt: TGCAGCGTTGTGTTAGGGAAGGATTCCAACTATGGCTACACCTTC; CDR3aa: CSVVLGKDSNYGYTF
abundance: -; v_gene: TRBV30; d_gene: -; j_gene: TRBJ1-5; CDR3nt: TGTGCCTGGAGTGCAAACAGCAACTATCAGCCCCAGCATTTT; CDR3aa: CAWSANSNYQPQHF
abundance: many; v_gene: TRBV9; d_gene: -; j_gene: TRBJ1-5; CDR3nt: TGTGCCAGCAGCGTACAAGGCCCCTATAGCAATCAGCCCCAGCATTTT; CDR3aa: CASSVQGPYSNQPQHF
abundance: -; v_gene: TRBV20-1; d_gene: -; j_gene: TRBJ1-6; CDR3nt: TGCAGTGCTAGAGCTCAGGAAATCGGTAATTCACCCCTCCACTTT; CDR3aa: CSARAQEIGNSPLHF
abundance: few; v_gene: TRBV7-9; d_gene: -; j_gene: TRBJ2-7; CDR3nt: TGTGCCAGCAGCCGACAGGCGTACGAGCAGTACTTC; CDR3aa: CASSRQAYEQYF
abundance: many; v_gene: TRBV28; d_gene: -; j_gene: TRBJ1-6; CDR3nt: TGTGCCACTTTCCCCGTTGGATCACCCCTCCACTTT; CDR3aa: CATFPVGSPLHF
abundance: -; v_gene: TRBV28; d_gene: -; j_gene: TRBJ1-4; CDR3nt: TGTGCCAGCAGTTTTGTAGGGGAAAAACTGTTTTTT; CDR3aa: CASSFVGEKLFF
abundance: -; v_gene: TRBV2; d_gene: -; j_gene: TRBJ2-5; CDR3nt: TGTGCCAGCAGTGTCCGCGGAGAGACCCAGTACTTC; CDR3aa: CASSVRGETQYF
abundance: -; v_gene: TRBV7-9; d_gene: TRBD1; j_gene: TRBJ1-3; CDR3nt: TGTGCCAGCAGCACTGACAGGGGCCCTGGAAACACCATACATTTT; CDR3aa: CASSTDRGPGNTIHF
abundance: -; v_gene: TRBV20-1; d_gene: -; j_gene: TRBJ1-1; CDR3nt: TGCAGTGCACCCGACAGTAAGTCTGAAGCTTTCTTT; CDR3aa: CSAPDSKSEAFF
abundance: many; v_gene: TRBV7-9; d_gene: -; j_gene: TRBJ2-5; CDR3nt: TGTGCCAGCAGCCATACTCGAGGGGTGTATGAGACCCAGTACTTC; CDR3aa: CASSHTRGVYETQYF
abundance: once; v_gene: TRBV20-1; d_gene: TRBD1; j_gene: TRBJ2-7; CDR3nt: TGCAGTGCGGTACAGGGGTTTCCCTACGAGCAGTACTTC; CDR3aa: CSAVQGFPYEQYF
abundance: many; v_gene: TRBV29-1; d_gene: -; j_gene: TRBJ2-3; CDR3nt: TGCAGCGCACAGACAGTCACGCAGTATTTT; CDR3aa: CSAQTVTQYF
abundance: many; v_gene: TRBV5-5; d_gene: -; j_gene: TRBJ2-1; CDR3nt: TGTGCCAGCAGCTCCCGTTGGGCTACCAATGAGCAGTTCTTC; CDR3aa: CASSSRWATNEQFF
abundance: -; v_gene: TRBV7-6; d_gene: -; j_gene: TRBJ2-4; CDR3nt: TGTGCCAGCAGCCTAGGGGGGGGAGTGGTAAAGGCCAAAAACATTCAGTACTTC; CDR3aa: CASSLGGGVVKAKNIQYF
abundance: many; v_gene: TRBV19; d_gene: -; j_gene: TRBJ1-3; CDR3nt: TGTGCCAGTAGTATAAGAGCGACAGCCGCCGTCTCTGGAAACACCATATATTTT; CDR3aa: CASSIRATAAVSGNTIYF
abundance: -; v_gene: TRBV7-9; d_gene: TRBD1; j_gene: TRBJ2-3; CDR3nt: TGTGCCAGCAGCTTGTCCTGGACAGGTACTTCAGATACGCAGTATTTT; CDR3aa: CASSLSWTGTSDTQYF
abundance: -; v_gene: TRBV7-6; d_gene: -; j_gene: TRBJ2-7; CDR3nt: TGTGCCAGCAGCTTATCAAGCTCCTACGAGCAGTACTTC; CDR3aa: CASSLSSSYEQYF
abundance: many; v_gene: TRBV2; d_gene: -; j_gene: TRBJ2-3; CDR3nt: TGTGCCAGCAGTACCACAGATACGCAGTATTTT; CDR3aa: CASSTTDTQYF
abundance: many; v_gene: TRBV27; d_gene: -; j_gene: TRBJ2-7; CDR3nt: TGTGCCAGCAGTTTATCCCAGGGGCGGTACGAGCAGTACTTC; CDR3aa: CASSLSQGRYEQYF
abundance: -; v_gene: TRBV2; d_gene: -; j_gene: TRBJ1-5; CDR3nt: TGTGCCAGCAGCGCCAGGGTTCAGGCGCCCAATCAGCCCCAGCATTTT; CDR3aa: CASSARVQAPNQPQHF
abundance: many; v_gene: TRBV20-1; d_gene: -; j_gene: TRBJ2-7; CDR3nt: TGCAGTGCTAGATATACAGGGATCTCCTACGAGCAGTACTTC; CDR3aa: CSARYTGISYEQYF
abundance: -; v_gene: TRBV6-1; d_gene: TRBD2; j_gene: TRBJ2-3; CDR3nt: TGTGCCAGCAGTGTACTAGCGGGGAGCACAGATACGCAGTATTTT; CDR3aa: CASSVLAGSTDTQYF
abundance: many; v_gene: TRBV19; d_gene: -; j_gene: TRBJ1-5; CDR3nt: TGTGCCAGTAGGAGTGGCAGGGATCGCAATCAGCCCCAGCATTTT; CDR3aa: CASRSGRDRNQPQHF
abundance: -; v_gene: TRBV19; d_gene: -; j_gene: TRBJ2-3; CDR3nt: TGTGCCAGCCAGCTAAGTACGCAGTATTTT; CDR3aa: CASQLSTQYF
abundance: -; v_gene: TRBV19; d_gene: TRBD2; j_gene: TRBJ2-1; CDR3nt: TGTGCCAGTAGTATGGAGCGGGGGACCTACAATGAGCAGTTCTTC; CDR3aa: CASSMERGTYNEQFF
abundance: -; v_gene: TRBV20-1; d_gene: -; j_gene: TRBJ2-1; CDR3nt: TGCAGTGCTAAAGGAGCGAATGAGCAGTTCTTC; CDR3aa: CSAKGANEQFF
abundance: few; v_gene: TRBV5-1; d_gene: TRBD1; j_gene: TRBJ1-3; CDR3nt: TGCGCCAGCAGCTTGGGATCGGACAGGGCTGGAAACACCATATATTTT; CDR3aa: CASSLGSDRAGNTIYF
abundance: -; v_gene: TRBV11-2; d_gene: -; j_gene: TRBJ2-2; CDR3nt: TGTGCCAGCAGCCCCAGGGGGGGGACCGGGGAGCTGTTTTTT; CDR3aa: CASSPRGGTGELFF
abundance: many; v_gene: TRBV5-1; d_gene: TRBD2; j_gene: TRBJ2-2; CDR3nt: TGCGCCAGCAGCTTGGGTGGGACTAGCGCAGGCGGCGGGGAGCTGTTTTTT; CDR3aa: CASSLGGTSAGGGELFF
abundance: many; v_gene: TRBV12-3/TRBV12-4; d_gene: -; j_gene: TRBJ2-7; CDR3nt: TGTGCCAGCAGTTTAGGGGGGCGGGACGAGCAGTACTTC; CDR3aa: CASSLGGRDEQYF
abundance: few; v_gene: TRBV5-4; d_gene: TRBD1; j_gene: TRBJ1-4; CDR3nt: TGTGCCAGCAGCTTGGCCGGGACAGGGAATAATAATGAAAAACTGTTTTTT; CDR3aa: CASSLAGTGNNNEKLFF
abundance: -; v_gene: TRBV2; d_gene: TRBD1; j_gene: TRBJ1-1; CDR3nt: TGTGCCAGCAGTGTCCAAGCTCTACAGGGGATGGCTTTCTTT; CDR3aa: CASSVQALQGMAFF
abundance: few; v_gene: TRBV5-1; d_gene: -; j_gene: TRBJ2-2; CDR3nt: TGCGCCAGCAGGGAAGAGGGATCTAACACCGGGGAGCTGTTTTTT; CDR3aa: CASREEGSNTGELFF
abundance: few; v_gene: TRBV6-5; d_gene: -; j_gene: TRBJ1-3; CDR3nt: TGTGCCAGCAGTTACTCTTCCAGGGCGATCTCTGGAAACACCATATATTTT; CDR3aa: CASSYSSRAISGNTIYF
abundance: once; v_gene: TRBV29-1; d_gene: -; j_gene: TRBJ2-1; CDR3nt: TGCAGCGTTGATTCCAGGGCCTACAATGAGCAGTTCTTC; CDR3aa: CSVDSRAYNEQFF
abundance: many; v_gene: TRBV9; d_gene: -; j_gene: TRBJ1-5; CDR3nt: TGTGCCAGCAGCGTAGAAGGGGGGTATCAGCCCCAGCATTTT; CDR3aa: CASSVEGGYQPQHF
abundance: -; v_gene: TRBV6-1; d_gene: -; j_gene: TRBJ2-7; CDR3nt: TGTGCCAGCAGTCCCACCGGACGGGGGTGGGGGTACTTC; CDR3aa: CASSPTGRGWGYF
abundance: -; v_gene: TRBV28; d_gene: -; j_gene: TRBJ1-2; CDR3nt: TGTGCCAGCAGAGGTATAGGGGGGACTCTCTATGGCTACACCTTC; CDR3aa: CASRGIGGTLYGYTF
abundance: many; v_gene: TRBV19; d_gene: -; j_gene: TRBJ2-5; CDR3nt: TGTGCCAGTAGTTCCTGGGACTTAGGAGAGACCCAGTACTTC; CDR3aa: CASSSWDLGETQYF
abundance: many; v_gene: TRBV5-4; d_gene: TRBD2; j_gene: TRBJ2-3; CDR3nt: TGTGCCAGCAGCTTCACTAGCGGGAGCACAGATACGCAGTATTTT; CDR3aa: CASSFTSGSTDTQYF
abundance: -; v_gene: TRBV7-3; d_gene: TRBD1; j_gene: TRBJ2-5; CDR3nt: TGTGCCAGCAGTTCGACAGGGGTTCTGGAGACCCAGTACTTC; CDR3aa: CASSSTGVLETQYF
abundance: once; v_gene: TRBV20-1; d_gene: -; j_gene: TRBJ2-5; CDR3nt: TGCAGTGCTAGAGGGGGGATAGAGACCCAGTACTTC; CDR3aa: CSARGGIETQYF
abundance: -; v_gene: TRBV19; d_gene: TRBD1; j_gene: TRBJ2-7; CDR3nt: TGTGCCAGTAGTATCGGCGCCGGGCAGGGGGCCGACGAGCAGTACTTC; CDR3aa: CASSIGAGQGADEQYF
abundance: -; v_gene: TRBV25-1; d_gene: TRBD1; j_gene: TRBJ1-2; CDR3nt: TGTGCCAGCAGTTTAGGGGCAGGGGGCGGTAGCTATGGCTACACCTTC; CDR3aa: CASSLGAGGGSYGYTF
abundance: -; v_gene: TRBV27; d_gene: -; j_gene: TRBJ2-3; CDR3nt: TGTGCCAGCAGTTTATTCAGCACAGATACGCAGTATTTT; CDR3aa: CASSLFSTDTQYF